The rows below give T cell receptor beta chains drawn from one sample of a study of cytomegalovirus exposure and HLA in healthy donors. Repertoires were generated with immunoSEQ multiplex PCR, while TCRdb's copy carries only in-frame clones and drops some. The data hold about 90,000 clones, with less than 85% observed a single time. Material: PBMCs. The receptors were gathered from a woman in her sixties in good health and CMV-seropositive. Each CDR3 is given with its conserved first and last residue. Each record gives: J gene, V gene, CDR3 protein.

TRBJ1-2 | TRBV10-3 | CAISDLGGRDYGYTF
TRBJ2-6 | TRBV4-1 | CASSQTQGQIAGANVLTF
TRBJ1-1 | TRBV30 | CATPPLRGTEAFF
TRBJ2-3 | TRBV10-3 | CASGGADTQYF
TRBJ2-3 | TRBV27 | CASSLRGTQYF
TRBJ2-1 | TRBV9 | CASSVVAGVGNEQFF
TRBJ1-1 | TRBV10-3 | CAISESGTRNTEAFF
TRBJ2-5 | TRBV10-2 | CASSRAGQATQYF
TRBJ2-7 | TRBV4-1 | CASSPSAYEQYF
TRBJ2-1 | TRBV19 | CASSITSGWGEQFF
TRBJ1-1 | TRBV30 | CAWTQAMNTEAFF
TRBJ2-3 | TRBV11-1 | CASSFFRQGLTDTQYF
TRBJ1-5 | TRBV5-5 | CASSLVLRGSNQPQHF
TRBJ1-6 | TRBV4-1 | CASSQGSPLHF
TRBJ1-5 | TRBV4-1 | CASSQDGAYQPQHF
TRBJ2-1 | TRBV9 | CASSDNRASHEQFF
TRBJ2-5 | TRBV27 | CASSLSRKETQYF
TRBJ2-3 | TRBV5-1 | CASSLELAGATDTQYF
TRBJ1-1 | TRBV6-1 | CASSEALLGGGRTEAFF
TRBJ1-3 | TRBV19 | CASSFPLGQLIGNTIYF
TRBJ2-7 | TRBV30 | CAWSTNRGMEYEQYF